The 9 T cell receptor beta chains listed next were all sequenced from one sample in a study of post-analysis software for immune sequencing data. Study-wide results and limits: Compared with controls, patients had more of about 5 TRBV segments, including TRBV5-6, TRBV5-1 and TRBV20-1.

TCR beta cDNA libraries included unique molecular identifiers. MiXCR, run by TCRdb on the PCR reads, gives a single entry per CDR3 protein. This table holds some 690,000 distinct CDR3 sequences, approximately 59% found once. Their target antigens are unknown. The specimen was blood. These receptors were taken from a girl aged 2 to 10 with multiple sclerosis.

The chain couples TRBV3-1 to TRBJ1-1; the D is unclear. Germline CDR1 reads LGHDT; CDR2 reads YNNKEL (reference sequence). V lost 4 bases and J lost 3, with 15 bases in between. The CDR3 has 15 residues. The CDR3 is CASSRTRDGDTEAFF. In DNA, the CDR3 is TGTGCCAGCAGCCGGACGAGGGATGGGGACACTGAAGCTTTCTTT.

The CDR3 spells CSASSLAGGPVGETQYF. CDR3 DNA: TGCAGTGCTAGTTCCCTAGCGGGGGGGCCTGTCGGGGAGACCCAGTACTTC. The J gene is TRBJ2-5, the V gene TRBV20-1, with 12 positions matching TRBD2. Unmatched junction bases numbered 13, after V lost 3 bases and J lost 5 bases. This CDR3 is 17 amino acids long. CDR1 and CDR2 (germline): DFQATT, SNEGSKA (reference sequence).

The rearrangement links TRBV6-1 to TRBJ2-1, with 8 nucleotides matching TRBD2. V lost 6 bases to trimming and J lost 7 bases; unmatched junction nucleotides: 5. The germline V gene has CDR1 MNHNS and CDR2 SASEGT. CDR3 length: 13 amino acids. This CDR3 reads CASRSGGINEQFF. CDR3 coding DNA: TGTGCCAGCAGGTCGGGAGGGATTAATGAGCAGTTCTTC.

The rearrangement joins TRBV19 to TRBJ2-7; tentative D call: TRBD2 (5 bases). Germline CDR1 LNHDA, CDR2 SQIVND (reference sequence). The CDR3 sequence is 15 residues long. V lost 5 bases, J lost 2 bases, and 16 bases lay in between. The CDR3: CASSPGGLAAYEQYF. The DNA of the CDR3 is TGTGCCAGTAGTCCCGGCGGCCTAGCCGCCTACGAGCAGTACTTC.

The rearrangement joins TRBV4-3 to TRBJ2-4; a weak D match, TRBD1 (6 bases). Germline V gene data show CDR1 as LGHNA and CDR2 as YSLEER. Trimming removed 0 bases at V and 0 bases at J, with 18 bases between. The CDR3 is made up of 19 amino acids. This CDR3 reads CASSQEIAGATLAKNIQYF. CDR3 nucleotide sequence: TGCGCCAGCAGCCAAGAAATAGCAGGGGCTACTTTAGCCAAAAACATTCAGTACTTC.

V is TRBV6-1 and J is TRBJ2-6, with 10 bases that match TRBD1. V gave up 4 bases and J gave up 1 base; unmatched junction bases: 7. The V gene's germline CDR1 is MNHNS and CDR2 SASEGT. The CDR3 has 18 residues. For the CDR3, the DNA is TGTGCCAGCAGTGGAAGGACAGGGGGTACTTCTGGGGCCAACGTCCTGACTTTC. Protein product: CASSGRTGGTSGANVLTF.

This clonotype was seen only a few times. This sequence joins TRBV4-1 and TRBJ1-2; 9 bases map to TRBD1. Germline V gives CDR1 MGHRA, CDR2 YSYEKL. The CDR3 is 17 residues long. V lost 1 base and J lost 8; bases outside the gene matches: 14. Here the CDR3 DNA reads TGCGCCAGCAGCCAAGTGGGACAGGGAGAACATCGAGACGGCTACACCTTC. It yields the protein CASSQVGQGEHRDGYTF.

This clonotype was seen repeatedly, ten times or more. The V gene is TRBV12-3 or TRBV12-4, the J gene TRBJ2-3; D remains ambiguous. V was cut by 6 bases and J by 2 bases, with 6 bases left in between. The CDR3 contains 12 residues. CDR3 sequence: CASRESTDTQYF. CDR3 coding DNA: TGTGCCAGCAGGGAGTCCACAGATACGCAGTATTTT.

V usage is TRBV10-1 and J usage is TRBJ2-1, with D perhaps assigned TRBD1 or TRBD2 (6 bases each). Germline values: CDR1 WNHNN, CDR2 SYGVQD (reference sequence). This CDR3 is 16 amino acids long. V shed 0 bases and J shed 7 bases, with 16 bases lying between them. CDR3 sequence reads: CASSESLPGAHNEQFF. In nucleotides, the CDR3 is TGCGCCAGCAGTGAGTCTTTGCCGGGGGCCCATAATGAGCAGTTCTTC.